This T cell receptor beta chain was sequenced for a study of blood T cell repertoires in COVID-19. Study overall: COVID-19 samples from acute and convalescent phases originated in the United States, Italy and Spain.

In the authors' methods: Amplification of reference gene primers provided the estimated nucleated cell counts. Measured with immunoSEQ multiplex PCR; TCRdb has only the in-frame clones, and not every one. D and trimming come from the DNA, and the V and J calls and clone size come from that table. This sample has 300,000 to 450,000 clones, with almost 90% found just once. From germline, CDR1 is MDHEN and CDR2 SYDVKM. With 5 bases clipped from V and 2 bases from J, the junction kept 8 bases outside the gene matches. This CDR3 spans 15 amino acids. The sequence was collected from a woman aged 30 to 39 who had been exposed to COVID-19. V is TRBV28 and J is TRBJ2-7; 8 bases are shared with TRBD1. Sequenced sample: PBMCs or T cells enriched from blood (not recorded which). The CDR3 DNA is TGTGCCAGCAGTCCCTACAGGGGGACCGCCTACGAGCAGTACTTC. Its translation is CASSPYRGTAYEQYF.